One and the same sample provided the 12 T cell receptor beta chains below, sequenced in a study of blood T cell repertoires in COVID-19. The data were produced by immunoSEQ multiplex PCR, yet TCRdb's version contains in-frame clones alone and is incomplete. In the table there are 310,000 or so clones, 90% of which are singletons. Input material: PBMCs or T cells enriched from blood (not recorded which). The receptors here all came from a woman aged 25 to 39 who had recovered from COVID-19.

The gene calls are TRBV4-3 and TRBJ1-3; D is uncertain. Germline-derived CDR1 and CDR2 are LGHNA and YSLEER. There are 14 residues in the CDR3. The germline V and J ends were trimmed by 3 bases and 0 bases, with 6 bases remaining between them. CDR3 in DNA: TGCGCCAGCAGCCAGGGAGACTCTGGAAACACCATATATTTT. Protein sequence: CASSQGDSGNTIYF.

The V call is TRBV7-2, the J call TRBJ2-1; 10 bases map to TRBD2. The V gene's germline CDR1 is SGHTA and CDR2 FQGNSA. V trimming: 2 bases; J trimming: 7 bases; junction bases outside the gene matches: 8. The CDR3 length is 16 residues. The CDR3 spells CASSLNLAGVVNEQFF. For the CDR3, the DNA is TGTGCCAGCAGCTTAAATCTAGCGGGAGTAGTGAATGAGCAGTTCTTC. Full variable domain (remainder filled in from reference TRBV7-2 and TRBJ2-1): GAGVSQSPSNKVTEKGKDVELRCDPISGHTALYWYRQSLGQGLEFLIYFQGNSAPDKSGLPSDRFSAERTGGSVSTLTIQRTQQEDSAVYLCASSLNLAGVVNEQFFGPGTRLTVL.

The V and J genes are TRBV13 and TRBJ2-1, with 10 positions matching TRBD1. This CDR3 region has 15 residues. Germline CDR1 reads PRHDT; CDR2 reads FYEKMQ (reference sequence). J was trimmed by 4 bases and V by 5 bases; bases with no gene match: 5. Here the CDR3 DNA reads TGTGCCAGCAGCCCTTGGACAGGGGGGTACAATGAGCAGTTCTTC. It is translated as CASSPWTGGYNEQFF.

The V call is TRBV7-2, the J call TRBJ1-1, with D possibly matching TRBD1 (6 bases). The V end lost 5 bases, the J end lost 2 bases, and 12 bases lay between the germline ends. This CDR3 contains 14 residues. Germline CDR1 is SGHTA and CDR2 is FQGNSA. The CDR3 protein is CASSPNRVNTEAFF. The DNA for the CDR3 is TGTGCCAGCAGCCCAAACAGGGTCAACACTGAAGCTTTCTTT. Together with reference TRBV7-2 and TRBJ1-1, the CDR3 gives the full variable domain: GAGVSQSPSNKVTEKGKDVELRCDPISGHTALYWYRQSLGQGLEFLIYFQGNSAPDKSGLPSDRFSAERTGGSVSTLTIQRTQQEDSAVYLCASSPNRVNTEAFFGQGTRLTVV.

The V and J genes are TRBV18 and TRBJ1-1; D not certain. Germline-derived CDR1 and CDR2 are KGHSH and LQKENI. V was shortened by 6 bases and J by 4 bases, with 21 bases between the two germline ends. The CDR3 contains 16 residues. This chain's CDR3 is CASSPVVGRAGTEAFF. For the CDR3, the DNA is TGTGCCAGCTCTCCGGTAGTAGGAAGGGCGGGCACTGAAGCTTTCTTT.

This chain uses TRBV30 with TRBJ1-4; 7 bases fit TRBD1. Per the germline V gene, CDR1 is GTSNPN and CDR2 is SVGIG (reference sequence). The junction had 9 bases not matched to a gene; V was cut back by 3 bases and J by 11 bases. The CDR3 runs 13 residues. The CDR3 DNA reads TGTGCCTGGAGACAGGGGTCGAGGGGGAAACTGTTTTTT. Protein: CAWRQGSRGKLFF.

V is TRBV18 and J is TRBJ1-1; D gene ambiguous. The length of the CDR3 is 14 residues. Trimming cost V 3 bases and J 1 base, with 9 bases left between them. Germline CDR1 KGHSH, CDR2 LQKENI. This CDR3 is CASSPFEGNTEAFF. The CDR3 DNA follows: TGTGCCAGCTCACCTTTCGAGGGGAACACTGAAGCTTTCTTT.

This clone was seen just once. V usage is TRBV12-3 or TRBV12-4 and J usage is TRBJ1-2, with D possibly TRBD1 on 5 matching bases. The length of the CDR3 is 13 residues. Trimming took off 1 base at V and 8 bases at J, with 11 bases between the two ends. The CDR3 is CASSLVVRAGYTF. DNA for the CDR3: TGTGCCAGCAGTTTAGTCGTCAGGGCCGGCTACACCTTC.

The V gene is TRBV4-3, the J gene TRBJ2-1, with 7 bases lining up with TRBD2. The CDR3 has 17 amino acids. Germline trimming cut 0 bases from V and 3 bases from J; bases unmatched to any gene: 8. Germline-derived CDR1 and CDR2 are LGHNA and YSLEER. The DNA for the CDR3 is TGCGCCAGCAGCCAAGATTTCGGGCTAGCGGACTACAATGAGCAGTTCTTC. Protein product: CASSQDFGLADYNEQFF.

This clone came up once. The V and J genes are TRBV10-3 and TRBJ1-2; 9 nucleotides match TRBD1. The length of the CDR3 is 19 residues. CDR1 is ENHRY and CDR2 is SYGVKD in the germline V gene. Trimming took 10 bases from V and 4 from J; bases not matched to a gene: 25. CDR3 in amino acids: CATGGGYRDRDKPFYGYTF. The CDR3 DNA follows: TGTGCCACTGGGGGGGGGTACCGGGACAGGGACAAACCATTCTATGGCTACACCTTC.

The V call is TRBV24-1, the J call TRBJ1-2; 8 bases match TRBD1. The germline V gene encodes CDR1 KGHDR and CDR2 SFDVKD. This CDR3 region has 14 residues. With V trimmed by 4 bases and J by 7 bases, 7 bases remained unmatched. The CDR3: CATSDLGQGTGYTF. CDR3 DNA sequence: TGTGCCACCAGTGACTTAGGACAGGGCACTGGCTACACCTTC.

The chain has TRBV28 and TRBJ1-6; D ambiguous. The germline CDR1 and CDR2 sequences are MDHEN and SYDVKM. Trimming shortened V by 6 bases and J by 13 bases, and 19 bases separated the two germline ends. This CDR3 spans 14 amino acids. The CDR3 nucleotides are TGTGCCAGCAGCCGATTGGAGCTTACCGCGCCCCTCCACTTT. Residues: CASSRLELTAPLHF.